The text below deals with one T cell receptor (beta chain). The target antigen is unknown. The PCR used 60 Vbeta and 13 Jbeta primers. The assay was immunoSEQ multiplex PCR, and TCRdb's table has in-frame clones only and misses some. The table includes roughly 100,000 clones, more than 75% detected once. The data originate from a study of cytomegalovirus exposure and HLA in healthy donors. General study findings and limits: In an earlier analysis, in several hundred donors, most V segments appeared productive either ~87% or ~30% of the time. CMV serostatus was the sole immune exposure data available. Many donors carried some public TCRs, although rarity characterized most TCR sequences.

Germline V CDR1 and CDR2: SGHDN, FVKESK. Trimming took off 0 bases at V and 4 bases at J, with 6 bases between the two ends. This CDR3 is built from 13 residues. This rearrangement joins TRBV14 to TRBJ1-2; D gene uncertain. The receptor's source is a woman aged 55 to 70 in good health and CMV-seronegative. Input material: PBMCs. CDR3 in DNA: TGTGCCAGCAGCCAAGATATCAGCTATGGCTACACCTTC. Translation gives CASSQDISYGYTF.